Following are 9 T cell receptor beta chains from one sample sequenced in a study of blood T cell repertoires in COVID-19. Generated by immunoSEQ multiplex PCR, the TCRdb table keeps only in-frame clones and is missing some. In the table there are around 190,000 clones, roughly four fifths of which are singletons. Sequencing input: peripheral blood. The receptors shown here come from a woman between 45 and 65 years old with acute or convalescent COVID-19.

The V call is TRBV21-1, the J call TRBJ2-7; the D segment call TRBD2 is taken from the table without a DNA check. TRBV21-1 is listed as a pseudogene. The CDR3 is made up of 13 amino acids. CDR3 coding DNA: TGTGCCAGCAGCAAAAAGCGGGGGCGCAAGCAGTACTTC. It specifies CASSKKRGRKQYF.

This clone has only a few counts. The chain recombines TRBV19 with TRBJ2-2; D may be TRBD2 (5 bases). The CDR3 spans 15 residues. Germline CDR1 is LNHDA and CDR2 is SQIVND (reference sequence). V lost 4 bases to trimming and J lost 6 bases, with 15 bases between them. This CDR3 reads CASSKGRGFPGELFF. The CDR3, as DNA: TGTGCCAGTAGTAAGGGCCGGGGATTTCCCGGGGAGCTGTTTTTT.

J is TRBJ1-6 and V is TRBV5-8; 8 nucleotides line up with TRBD1. The CDR3 runs 16 residues. Germline V gene lookup returns CDR1 SGHTS and CDR2 YDEGEE. V lost 3 bases, J lost 8 bases, and 10 bases stayed unmatched. The CDR3 DNA sequence: TGTGCCAGCAGCTCCCGGGACAGGCCCCGAGATTCACCCCTCCACTTT. It specifies CASSSRDRPRDSPLHF.

The chain links TRBV7-2 to TRBJ1-4, with D hard to call. V was cut by 5 bases and J by 4 bases, with 14 bases left in between. Germline-derived CDR1 and CDR2 are SGHTA and FQGNSA. The CDR3 is 15 residues long. CDR3 nucleotides: TGTGCCAGCAGCCCCAGCGGAAGTTTTAATGAAAAACTGTTTTTT. As protein: CASSPSGSFNEKLFF.

The CDR3 coding sequence is TGTGCCTGGAGTTGGCCCGGAGGACAGGGAAATAATTCACCCCTCCACTTT. Translating it yields CAWSWPGGQGNNSPLHF. The genes are TRBV30 and TRBJ1-6, with 8 bases lining up with TRBD1. The V gene end was trimmed by 2 bases and the J gene end by 5 bases; junction bases not matched to a gene: 11. The CDR3 length is 17 residues. Germline loops: CDR1 GTSNPN, CDR2 SVGIG (reference sequence).

This sequence joins TRBV5-1 and TRBJ2-3; 8 nucleotides agree with TRBD1. Germline V gene lookup returns CDR1 SGHRS and CDR2 YFSETQ. V trimming: 3 bases; J trimming: 5 bases; junction bases outside the gene matches: 5. The length of the CDR3 is 14 residues. The CDR3 DNA is TGCGCCAGCAGCTCCCTCGACAGGGGAGATACGCAGTATTTT. Residues: CASSSLDRGDTQYF.

V and J are TRBV20-1 and TRBJ2-3, with D perhaps TRBD1 (5 bases). Germline V gives CDR1 DFQATT, CDR2 SNEGSKA (reference sequence). This CDR3 contains 14 residues. The V end lost 3 bases, the J end lost 2 bases, and 12 bases lay between the germline ends. The CDR3 region is CSASTGLFTDTQYF. The CDR3 region has the DNA TGCAGTGCTAGTACAGGCCTATTCACAGATACGCAGTATTTT.

The rearrangement joins TRBV18 to TRBJ2-3; D perhaps matches TRBD1 (6 bases). The germline V gene has CDR1 KGHSH and CDR2 LQKENI. The ends were cut back, 3 bases at V and 0 bases at J, with 7 bases in the middle. The CDR3 covers 14 residues. CDR3 sequence reads: CASSPGQSTDTQYF. In nucleotides, the CDR3 is TGTGCCAGCTCACCCGGACAGAGCACAGATACGCAGTATTTT.

V is TRBV7-7 and J is TRBJ2-1, with 10 bases lining up with TRBD1. There are 13 residues in the CDR3. Germline V gives CDR1 SSHAT, CDR2 FNYEAQ (reference sequence). V was pared by 4 bases and J by 10 bases, with 4 bases of the junction left unmatched. The DNA of the CDR3 is TGTGCCAGCAGCTCAGAGGGACAGGGGGAGCAGTTCTTC. Protein product: CASSSEGQGEQFF.